Detailed here is one TCR beta chain. Its antigen is not identified. V gave up 1 base and J gave up 6 bases, with 9 bases separating them. This CDR3 has 14 amino acids. Germline loops: CDR1 MDHEN, CDR2 SYDVKM. This sample is drawn from a study of cytomegalovirus exposure and HLA in healthy donors. Whole-study findings and limits: The study flagged some 170 TCR beta chains as cytomegalovirus-associated.

Profiling relied on immunoSEQ multiplex PCR, and the TCRdb table lists in-frame clones only, not all of them. Altogether 250,000 to 300,000 clones are present, nearly 90% being singletons, with the ten largest covering around 0.34%. The source material was PBMCs. The origin of this receptor is a woman aged 18 to 35 in good health and CMV-seronegative. The rearrangement links TRBV28 to TRBJ2-2; D is unresolved. The CDR3: CASSLLSNSGELFF. CDR3 nucleotides: TGTGCCAGCAGTTTATTGAGCAATTCCGGGGAGCTGTTTTTT. The whole variable domain, filled in from reference TRBV28 and TRBJ2-2, reads DVKVTQSSRYLVKRTGEKVFLECVQDMDHENMFWYRQDPGLGLRLIYFSYDVKMKEKGDIPEGYSVSREKKERFSLILESASTNQTSMYLCASSLLSNSGELFFGEGSRLTVL.